This TCR beta chain emerged from a study of blood T cell repertoires in COVID-19. After removal of 8 bases from V and 2 bases from J, the junction contained 0 bases not matched to a gene. This CDR3 comprises 13 residues. In germline, CDR1 is MNHEY, CDR2 SVGAGI. Original methodology: Amplification from reference gene primers served as the basis for estimated nucleated cell counts. Profiled with immunoSEQ multiplex PCR; TCRdb holds only in-frame clones, not every one. Clone size and the V and J calls come from that table; the DNA yielded D and trimming. This table holds roughly 70,000 clones, roughly nine tenths found once.

This sequence originates from a woman of 80 years or more with acute or convalescent COVID-19. The chain recombines TRBV6-5 with TRBJ1-6, with 7 bases identical to TRBD1. Sequenced: peripheral blood. The DNA for the CDR3 is TGTGCCAGCGGGACAGCCTATAATTCACCCCTCCACTTT. Translation: CASGTAYNSPLHF.